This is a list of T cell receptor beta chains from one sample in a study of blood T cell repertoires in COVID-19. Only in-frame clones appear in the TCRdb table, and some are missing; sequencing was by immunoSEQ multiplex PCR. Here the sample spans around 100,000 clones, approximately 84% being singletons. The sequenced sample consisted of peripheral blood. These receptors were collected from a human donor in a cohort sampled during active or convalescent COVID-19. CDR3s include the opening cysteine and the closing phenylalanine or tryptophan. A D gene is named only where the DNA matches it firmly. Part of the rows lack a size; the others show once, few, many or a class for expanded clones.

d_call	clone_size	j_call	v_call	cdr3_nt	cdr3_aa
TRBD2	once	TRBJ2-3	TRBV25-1	TGTGCCAGCAGTGACCCAGGTAGCGGGGGACCCCCAGATACGCAGTATTTT	CASSDPGSGGPPDTQYF
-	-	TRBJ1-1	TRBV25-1	TGTGCCAGCAGTAACCACGCAGGGGCGAACACTGAAGCTTTCTTT	CASSNHAGANTEAFF
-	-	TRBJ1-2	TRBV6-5	TGTGCCAGCAGCCACCCATACTCGCCCCGATCTCGCACCTTC	CASSHPYSPRSRTF
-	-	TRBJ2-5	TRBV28	TGTGCCAGCAGTTTGTCCCCTAGAGAAGAGACCCAGTACTTC	CASSLSPREETQYF
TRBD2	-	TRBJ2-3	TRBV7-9	TGTGCCAGTACCGGGACTAGCGGTTTTTCGTCGGATACGCAGTATTTT	CASTGTSGFSSDTQYF
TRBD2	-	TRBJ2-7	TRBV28	TGTGCCAGCAGTACCCCGGGGAGGGACGAGCAGTACTTC	CASSTPGRDEQYF
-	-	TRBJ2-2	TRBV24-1	TGTGCCACCCAACCCACCCCGGGAACCGGGGAGCTGTTTTTT	CATQPTPGTGELFF
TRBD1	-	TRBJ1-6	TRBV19	TGTGCCAGTAGTATAGGGGCAGGGGGTTTTTCACCCCTCCACTTT	CASSIGAGGFSPLHF
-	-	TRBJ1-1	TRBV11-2	TGTGCCAGCAGCCCCCACGGCGGGCCGAACACTGAAGCTTTCTTT	CASSPHGGPNTEAFF
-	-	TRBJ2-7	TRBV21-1	TGTGCCAGCAGCGACCTGGGGGACAGGACCTGCTACGAGCAGTACTTC	CASSDLGDRTCYEQYF